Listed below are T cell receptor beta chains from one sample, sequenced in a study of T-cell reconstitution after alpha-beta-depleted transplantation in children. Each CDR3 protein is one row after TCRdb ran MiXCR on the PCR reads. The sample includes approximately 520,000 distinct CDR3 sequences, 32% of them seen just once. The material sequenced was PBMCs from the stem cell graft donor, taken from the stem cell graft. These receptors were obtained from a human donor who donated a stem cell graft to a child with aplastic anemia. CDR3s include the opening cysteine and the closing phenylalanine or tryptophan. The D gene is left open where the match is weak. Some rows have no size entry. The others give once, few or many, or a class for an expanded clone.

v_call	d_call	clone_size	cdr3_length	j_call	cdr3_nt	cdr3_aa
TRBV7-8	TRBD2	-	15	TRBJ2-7	TGTGCCAGCAGCCCCCAACTAGCGGGAGATTTCGAGCAGTACTTC	CASSPQLAGDFEQYF
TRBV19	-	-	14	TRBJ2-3	TGTGCCAGCGATGGCCCTCCTCCACGGGATACGCAGTATTTT	CASDGPPPRDTQYF
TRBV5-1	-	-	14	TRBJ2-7	TGCGCCAGCAGCTGGGGGGACCCAGGGATCGAGCAGTACTTC	CASSWGDPGIEQYF
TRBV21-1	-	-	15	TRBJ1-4	TGTGCCAGCAGCACCCCAGGGATAGCTAATGAAAAACTGTTTTTT	CASSTPGIANEKLFF
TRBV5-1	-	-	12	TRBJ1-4	TGCGCCAGCAGCGTGGGCAATGAAAAACTGTTTTTT	CASSVGNEKLFF
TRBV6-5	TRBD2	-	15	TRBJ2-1	TGTGCCAGCAGTTACTCGTCTAGCGGAAACAATGAGCAGTTCTTC	CASSYSSSGNNEQFF
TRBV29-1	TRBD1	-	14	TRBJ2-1	TGCAGCGTTGACGTGACAGGGGGTGCCGATGAGCAGTTCTTC	CSVDVTGGADEQFF
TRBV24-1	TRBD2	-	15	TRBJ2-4	TGTGCCACCAGTGAGGCCGGGGGGACCAAAAACATTCAGTACTTC	CATSEAGGTKNIQYF
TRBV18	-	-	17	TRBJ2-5	TGTGCCAGCTCACCAGGGCCTATAGGACGCGGCCAAGAGACCCAGTACTTC	CASSPGPIGRGQETQYF
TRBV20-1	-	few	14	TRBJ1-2	TGCAGTGCTGGTCCTCAACGGGGGCCCTATGGCTACACCTTC	CSAGPQRGPYGYTF
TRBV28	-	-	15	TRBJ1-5	TGTGCCAGCAGTTTCCCCAGGGGCTCCAATCAGCCCCAGCATTTT	CASSFPRGSNQPQHF
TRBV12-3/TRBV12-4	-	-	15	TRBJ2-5	TGTGCCAGCACCCTAGGGGGGGGCGCAGTTGAGACCCAGTACTTC	CASTLGGGAVETQYF
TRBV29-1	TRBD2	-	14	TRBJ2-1	TGCAGCGTTGATATCCGGGGGGGTTACAATGAGCAGTTCTTC	CSVDIRGGYNEQFF